This T cell receptor (beta chain) was captured in a study of blood T cells in healthy people across ages. The overall study: The template switching approach captured approximately one barcoded beta molecule for every two T cells.

CDR3 length: 17 residues. Germline CDR1 and CDR2: KGHSH and LQKENI. V was cut by 1 base and J by 1 base, with 15 bases left in between. The authors ran a second PCR of about 6 to 12 cycles using a sample-barcoded 5' primer and a J-beta primer mix. Each CDR3 protein gets one entry after TCRdb re-called the 5' RACE reads with MiXCR. Of 590,000 or so distinct CDR3 sequences listed, approximately 30% were seen once; the top ten hold 15% to 19%. Sequences were obtained from blood. The origin of this receptor is an elderly woman in good health. This chain connects TRBV18 to TRBJ2-3; D possibly corresponds to TRBD1 (6 bases). As DNA, the CDR3 is TGTGCCAGCTCACCACGGGGGCCAGCGGCCCGCACAGATACGCAGTATTTT. Translating gives CASSPRGPAARTDTQYF.